This TCR beta chain was captured in a study of cytomegalovirus exposure and HLA in healthy donors. General study results and limits: A few chains tied to CMV proved CMV antigen-specific in vitro.

Note on this clone: What it binds is unknown.

The CDR3 runs to 17 residues. Germline values: CDR1 MNHNS, CDR2 SASEGT. The germline V and J ends were trimmed by 1 base and 2 bases, with 17 bases remaining between them. The primer mix had 60 Vbeta and 13 Jbeta primers. Authors' processing steps: Some 11 million shared chains were among the roughly 80 million unique TCR beta chains that a later analysis counted. Produced via immunoSEQ multiplex PCR; TCRdb's table is partial and in-frame only. V, J and clone size derive from that table, while D and trimming were established from the DNA sequence. The sample carries about 190,000 clones, approximately 85% recorded once.

The chain combines TRBV6-1 with TRBJ2-5; D possibly corresponds to TRBD2 (5 bases). This receptor was taken from a woman between 18 and 29 years old in good health and CMV-seronegative. Sequencing was performed on PBMCs. DNA of the CDR3: TGTGCCAGCAGTGAAGAATTAATCTTCTGGACTCAAGAGACCCAGTACTTC. Its translation is CASSEELIFWTQETQYF.